A selection of T cell receptor beta chains follows, all from one sample in a study of T cell responses to AZD1222 COVID-19 vaccine. Clones were read by immunoSEQ multiplex PCR, and TCRdb kept only the in-frame ones, dropping some. Among about 69,000 clones listed, approximately 90% were seen once. The sample in question was peripheral blood, obtained on day 0 of AZD1222 vaccination. These receptors were taken from an adult in good health. The CDR3 runs from the conserved cysteine through the conserved F or W. D genes are given only for firm matches. Size is omitted from some rows. Given values are once, few, many or a class for expanded clones.

j_gene | v_gene | d_gene | abundance | CDR3nt | CDR3aa
TRBJ2-1 | TRBV5-1 | TRBD2 | . | TGCGCCAGCAGCTGGAGCGGGAGGGGCTCTCACAATGAGCAGTTCTTC | CASSWSGRGSHNEQFF
TRBJ2-2 | TRBV6-2/TRBV6-3 | . | few | TGTGCCAGCAGTTACAACACAGAGACCCATCTCAGCGGGGAGCTGTTTTTT | CASSYNTETHLSGELFF
TRBJ2-3 | TRBV28 | . | . | TGTGCCAGCAGTGTCATGAAAGTCAGCACAGATACGCAGTATTTT | CASSVMKVSTDTQYF
TRBJ1-6 | TRBV27 | . | once | TGTGCCAGCAGTTTATCATCGGGCGGGGCCCTCCACTTT | CASSLSSGGALHF
TRBJ1-6 | TRBV24-1 | . | . | TGTGCCACCAGTGATCCAGGGTCACCCCTCCACTTT | CATSDPGSPLHF
TRBJ1-2 | TRBV9 | . | . | TGTGCCAGCAGCGTAGCGAAGGGGCGGGGTAGCTATGGCTACACCTTC | CASSVAKGRGSYGYTF
TRBJ2-5 | TRBV5-5 | . | . | TGTGCCAGCAGCTTTAGGACAGTGCTACAAGAGACCCAGTACTTC | CASSFRTVLQETQYF
TRBJ1-1 | TRBV3-1/TRBV3-2 | . | . | TGTGCCAGCAGCCAAGGGTCGCTCGGAGCTTTCTTT | CASSQGSLGAFF
TRBJ2-5 | TRBV29-1 | . | . | TGCAGCGTTCGGGGGGAGACCCAGTACTTC | CSVRGETQYF
TRBJ2-1 | TRBV12-5 | . | few | TGTGCTAGTGGTTTGGGGCAGGGAGGTGGCGATGAGCAGTTCTTC | CASGLGQGGGDEQFF
TRBJ2-1 | TRBV5-1 | TRBD2 | . | TGCGCCAGCAGCTTGATCCCGACTAGCGGAAACCCGGATGAGCAGTTCTTC | CASSLIPTSGNPDEQFF
TRBJ1-1 | TRBV20-1 | . | . | TGCAGGATAAGCGGAAATGAAGCTTTCTTT | CRISGNEAFF
TRBJ1-6 | TRBV5-1 | . | . | TGCGCCAGCAGCGTGGAGGGAAATAATTCACCCCTCCACTTT | CASSVEGNNSPLHF
TRBJ1-6 | TRBV5-5 | . | . | TGTGCCAGCAGCTTGGTCCAGCAAAATTCACCCCTCCACTTT | CASSLVQQNSPLHF
TRBJ2-1 | TRBV6-6 | . | . | TGTGCCAGCAGTTCACCCGGGAATGAGCAGTTCTTC | CASSSPGNEQFF
TRBJ2-2 | TRBV19 | . | . | TGTGCCAGTATTGGGCAACTGAACACCGGGGAGCTGTTTTTT | CASIGQLNTGELFF
TRBJ1-5 | TRBV6-2/TRBV6-3 | TRBD1 | once | TGTGCCAGCAGTTACACTCCGGGACAGGGAGACAATCAGCCCCAGCATTTT | CASSYTPGQGDNQPQHF
TRBJ1-6 | TRBV9 | . | . | TGTGCCAGCAGCGTAGAGCCAGGGCTTAATTCACCCCTCCACTTT | CASSVEPGLNSPLHF
TRBJ2-5 | TRBV13 | . | . | TGTGCCAGCAGCTTAGACGGGGGAAGGGAGACCCAGTACTTC | CASSLDGGRETQYF
TRBJ1-1 | TRBV27 | . | . | TGTGCCAGCAGCCGCGGGGTACTGAACACTGAAGCTTTCTTT | CASSRGVLNTEAFF
TRBJ1-2 | TRBV5-1 | TRBD1 | . | TGCGCCAGCAGCTTGGCTTACCCGGGACAGGGAACGGATGGCTACACCTTC | CASSLAYPGQGTDGYTF
TRBJ1-6 | TRBV23-1 | . | . | TGCGCCAGCCCCGGAGGGGGGATGAATTCACCCCTCCACTTT | CASPGGGMNSPLHF
TRBJ2-3 | TRBV5-1 | . | . | TGCGCCAGCAGCTTGGAGTCCGGAGTTAGCACAGATACGCAGTATTTT | CASSLESGVSTDTQYF
TRBJ2-7 | TRBV2 | . | once | TGTGCCAGCAGTCCTACCAGCCTCTACGAGCAGTACTTC | CASSPTSLYEQYF
TRBJ2-1 | TRBV6-5 | . | . | TGTGCCAGCAGTTCAGGATCGGGCAATGAGCAGTTCTTC | CASSSGSGNEQFF
TRBJ1-2 | TRBV19 | . | . | TGTGCCAGTAGTATAGGCCCAAATGATTGGGGCTACACCTTC | CASSIGPNDWGYTF
TRBJ2-7 | TRBV28 | . | . | TGTGCCAGCAGTTTATCGGACAGCCTACTGGAGCAGTACTTC | CASSLSDSLLEQYF
TRBJ1-4 | TRBV19 | . | . | TGTGCCAGTAGTATAACCGGACAACCCCCCGAAAGTGAAAAACTGTTTTTT | CASSITGQPPESEKLFF
TRBJ1-2 | TRBV24-1 | TRBD1 | . | TGTGCCACCAGTGACCCTGGACAGGGTCGAGGAGGCTACACCTTC | CATSDPGQGRGGYTF
TRBJ2-7 | TRBV28 | . | . | TGTGCCAGCAAAATAGCGGACACCTTCTCCGAGCAGTACTTC | CASKIADTFSEQYF
TRBJ1-1 | TRBV10-2 | . | . | TGCGCCAGCGTAAAGGGACTCCCGGGGCCCACTGAAGCTTTCTTT | CASVKGLPGPTEAFF
TRBJ1-5 | TRBV4-2 | TRBD1 | few | TGTGCCAGCAGCCAACGCCATACAGGGGGTCAGCCCCAGCATTTT | CASSQRHTGGQPQHF
TRBJ1-2 | TRBV19 | TRBD1 | . | TGTGCCAGTAGTAGCCGCCGGTCGCAGGGGGCCTCCTATGGCTACACCTTC | CASSSRRSQGASYGYTF